One TCR beta chain is described in this entry. This entry comes from a study of blood T cell repertoires in COVID-19. Study information: Acute-phase and convalescent COVID-19 samples originated in the United States, Italy and Spain. PBMCs, B-cell-depleted T cells, or T cells provided the cDNA or gDNA that made up the material.

Per the authors' pipeline: Amplification with reference gene primers provided the estimates of nucleated cell counts. Method: immunoSEQ multiplex PCR; TCRdb's copy keeps in-frame clones and lacks some. V, J and clone size are taken as reported in that table, and D and trimming were inferred from the DNA itself. Among some 96,000 clones listed, around 88% were seen once. CDR3 length: 14 amino acids. Germline-derived CDR1 and CDR2 are SEHNR and FQNEAQ (reference sequence). Unmatched junction bases numbered 2, after V lost 2 bases and J lost 2 bases. The sequence derives from a human donor in a cohort sampled during active COVID-19. The specimen sequenced was peripheral blood. The chain couples TRBV7-9 to TRBJ1-1; 7 bases map to TRBD1. The CDR3 DNA reads TGTGCCAGCAGCTTAACAGGGGTAAACACTGAAGCTTTCTTT. It is translated as CASSLTGVNTEAFF.